The rows below give T cell receptor beta chains drawn from one sample of a study of CD8+ T cells in alopecia areata. Sequencing was performed with immunoSEQ multiplex PCR; in TCRdb, only in-frame clones are kept and a portion is missing. The data hold about 90,000 clones, with roughly 46% observed a single time. Source: CD8+ T cells sorted from blood, taken at week 24, from a patient treated with tofacitinib. The receptors shown here come from a human donor with alopecia areata. Both conserved end residues are part of each CDR3. The order of the fields is V gene, D gene, J gene, clone size, CDR3 protein, CDR3 DNA. A D gene is named only where the DNA matches it firmly. Clone size is shown for a subset of rows, as once, few, many or a class of expanded clone.

TRBV7-2	.	TRBJ2-3	few	CASSGLPPDTQYF	TGTGCCAGCAGCGGACTGCCCCCAGATACGCAGTATTTT
TRBV6-1	TRBD2	TRBJ2-3	.	CASSELLAGGGVGTDTQYF	TGTGCCAGCAGTGAACTGCTAGCGGGAGGAGGTGTGGGCACAGATACGCAGTATTTT
TRBV9	.	TRBJ2-1	.	CASSVGASRHEQFF	TGTGCCAGCAGCGTAGGTGCTAGCCGGCATGAGCAGTTCTTC
TRBV4-1	.	TRBJ1-2	.	CASSHTGPDGYTF	TGCGCCAGCAGCCATACAGGTCCGGATGGCTACACCTTC
TRBV5-5	TRBD1	TRBJ1-4	many	CASSARDRGTNEKLFF	TGTGCCAGCAGCGCCCGGGACAGGGGAACTAATGAAAAACTGTTTTTT
TRBV2	TRBD1	TRBJ2-7	.	CASSQTGGGNYEQYF	TGTGCCAGCAGCCAGACAGGGGGCGGAAACTACGAGCAGTACTTC
TRBV19	.	TRBJ1-2	few	CASETLTGGYTF	TGTGCCAGTGAAACCCTAACGGGGGGCTACACCTTC
TRBV19	.	TRBJ2-3	once	CASRARTDTQYF	TGTGCCAGTAGGGCTCGCACAGATACGCAGTATTTT
TRBV4-1	.	TRBJ2-2	.	CASSQGPYSGELFF	TGCGCCAGCAGCCAGGGGCCTTACTCCGGGGAGCTGTTTTTT
TRBV15	.	TRBJ2-3	few	CATSSGTSRTDTQYF	TGTGCCACCAGCAGCGGGACATCAAGGACAGATACGCAGTATTTT
TRBV6-5	.	TRBJ1-1	.	CASSYQGLRAEAFF	TGTGCCAGCAGTTACCAGGGACTGCGAGCTGAAGCTTTCTTT
TRBV11-1	TRBD2	TRBJ2-7	.	CASSPSIGGRGYEQYF	TGTGCCAGCAGCCCCTCTATTGGCGGGAGGGGTTACGAGCAGTACTTC
TRBV5-6	.	TRBJ2-2	few	CASTRVESAGTSRGELFF	TGTGCCAGCACACGGGTGGAGAGCGCGGGGACTTCCCGGGGGGAGCTGTTTTTT
TRBV27	TRBD1	TRBJ2-7	.	CASSYRGAQEEQYF	TGTGCCAGCAGTTACAGGGGAGCACAGGAAGAGCAGTACTTC
TRBV9	.	TRBJ2-7	once	CASSVRGSDEQYF	TGTGCCAGCAGCGTTAGAGGCAGCGACGAGCAGTACTTC
TRBV9	.	TRBJ2-7	.	CASSPDGVEQYF	TGTGCCAGCAGCCCAGATGGCGTCGAGCAGTACTTC
TRBV30	.	TRBJ1-1	few	CAWSGVQPEAFF	TGTGCCTGGAGTGGGGTTCAACCTGAAGCTTTCTTT
TRBV7-2	TRBD2	TRBJ2-5	few	CASSSRRGLAGGAPAQYF	TGTGCCAGCAGCTCCAGGAGGGGACTAGCGGGAGGGGCTCCGGCCCAGTACTTC
TRBV27	TRBD2	TRBJ2-5	.	CASSLSTSGQETQYF	TGTGCCAGCAGTTTATCGACTAGCGGCCAAGAGACCCAGTACTTC
TRBV5-6	.	TRBJ1-5	.	CASSSGVSNQPQHF	TGTGCCAGCAGCTCAGGGGTTAGCAATCAGCCCCAGCATTTT
TRBV19	.	TRBJ2-1	few	CASSTLVIEPRGHNEQFF	TGTGCCAGTAGTACCCTAGTCATTGAGCCCCGGGGCCACAATGAGCAGTTCTTC
TRBV2	.	TRBJ2-3	.	CASSAPKERTTDTQYF	TGTGCCAGCAGTGCACCCAAGGAGAGGACGACAGATACGCAGTATTTT
TRBV15	.	TRBJ2-7	.	CATSRDRGSAYEQYF	TGTGCCACCAGCAGAGATCGGGGGAGTGCCTACGAGCAGTACTTC
TRBV4-1	.	TRBJ1-2	few	CASSGRHYGYTF	TGCGCCAGCAGCGGACGGCACTATGGCTACACCTTC
TRBV4-1	TRBD1	TRBJ2-7	once	CASSSRGGTYEQYF	TGCGCCAGCAGCTCTAGAGGGGGCACCTACGAGCAGTACTTC